Below, 20 T cell receptor beta chains from the same sample are listed, as sequenced in a study of shared clonotypes between healthy human individuals. The repertoire was sequenced with immunoSEQ multiplex PCR; TCRdb's copy has only in-frame clones and lacks some. Of around 1,000,000 clones listed, approximately 77% are singletons. The sequenced sample consisted of memory CD4+ T cells from PBMCs. Subset given: CD45RA-negative fraction. These receptors were obtained from a man aged 18-30 years in good health. Some clones in this sample may be carry-over from other donors' samples.

This clone was detected only a few times. The chain employs TRBV7-6 and TRBJ2-7; 7 nucleotides match TRBD2. Trimming removed 3 bases from V and 7 bases from J; junction bases left unmatched: 12. Germline CDR1 is SGHVS and CDR2 is FNYEAQ. The CDR3 extends over 15 amino acids. CDR3 in DNA: TGTGCCAGCAGCTTCGGAGCGGGACTACTAGGGGAGCAGTACTTC. As protein: CASSFGAGLLGEQYF.

Worth noting for this clone: The sample carries other DNA sequences with the same CDR3. The chain carries TRBV9 and TRBJ1-4; tentatively, D is TRBD1 (5 bases). The V gene lost 3 bases and the J gene lost 0 bases, with 9 bases spanning the gap. The germline V gene encodes CDR1 SGDLS and CDR2 YYNGEE. The CDR3 loop spans 15 amino acids. The CDR3 is CASSATGATNEKLFF. The CDR3 DNA reads as TGTGCCAGCAGCGCCACAGGAGCAACTAATGAAAAACTGTTTTTT.

The chain has TRBV2 and TRBJ1-5; no clear D gene. V was cut by 2 bases and J by 7 bases, with 12 bases left in between. Germline V gene data show CDR1 as SNHLY and CDR2 as FYNNEI. This CDR3 contains 14 residues. In DNA form, the CDR3 reads TGTGCCAGCAGTGAATCGGCCGGAAGCCAGCCCCAGCATTTT. Its translation is CASSESAGSQPQHF.

This sequence joins TRBV6-5 and TRBJ2-3; tentative D call: TRBD1 (6 bases). Germline CDR1 and CDR2: MNHEY and SVGAGI. With 2 bases removed from V and 6 bases from J, the gap between germline ends came to 12 bases. The length of the CDR3 is 14 residues. In DNA form, the CDR3 reads TGTGCCAGCAGTTACAGGACAGCGGTTGATACGCAGTATTTT. It encodes CASSYRTAVDTQYF.

The J gene is TRBJ2-7, the V gene TRBV19; D ambiguous. The ends were cut back, 3 bases at V and 9 bases at J, with 6 bases in the middle. The CDR3 runs to 10 residues. The V gene's germline CDR1 is LNHDA and CDR2 SQIVND (reference sequence). CDR3: CASSIWGQYF. CDR3 DNA sequence: TGTGCCAGTAGTATTTGGGGGCAGTACTTC.

CDR3 sequence: CASRIGQDTEAFF. DNA for the CDR3: TGTGCCAGCAGGATCGGACAGGACACTGAAGCTTTCTTT. The chain joins TRBV6-1 to TRBJ1-1, with 7 nucleotides matching TRBD1. This CDR3 region has 13 residues. Germline lookup yields CDR1 MNHNS and CDR2 SASEGT. V gave up 6 bases and J gave up 3 bases; unmatched junction bases: 4.

V is TRBV6-5 and J is TRBJ2-5; unclear D gene. This CDR3 region has 15 residues. Germline V gene sequence: CDR1 MNHEY, CDR2 SVGAGI. V gave up 0 bases and J gave up 0 bases, with 8 bases separating them. This CDR3 is CASSYSKGYQETQYF. In DNA, the CDR3 is TGTGCCAGCAGTTACTCGAAGGGATACCAAGAGACCCAGTACTTC.

The V gene is TRBV29-1, the J gene TRBJ2-1; 7 bases map to TRBD1. Trimming cost V 4 bases and J 6 bases; bases outside gene matches: 3. In germline, CDR1 is SQVTM, CDR2 ANQGSEA. The CDR3 has 12 residues. The CDR3 loop is CSVGYRGNEQFF. The DNA of the CDR3 is TGCAGCGTTGGTTACAGGGGCAATGAGCAGTTCTTC.

This chain joins TRBV14 and TRBJ1-3; D not resolved. The CDR3 is 14 amino acids. Trimming stripped 1 base from V and 0 bases from J, with 4 bases between. Germline V gives CDR1 SGHDN, CDR2 FVKESK. The CDR3 region has the DNA TGTGCCAGCAGCCAAGCCTACTCTGGAAACACCATATATTTT. Its translation is CASSQAYSGNTIYF.

This clone showed up just once. The chain carries TRBV5-6 and TRBJ2-3; tentatively, D is TRBD2 (5 bases). V lost 0 bases, J lost 4 bases, and 6 bases lay in between. CDR3 length: 13 amino acids. Germline values: CDR1 SGHDT, CDR2 YYEEEE. The CDR3 nucleotides are TGTGCCAGCAGCTTGGAGGAGGCAGATACGCAGTATTTT. Translating gives CASSLEEADTQYF. The full variable domain, in which reference TRBV5-6 and TRBJ2-3 provide the parts outside the CDR3, is DAGVTQSPTHLIKTRGQQVTLRCSPKSGHDTVSWYQQALGQGPQFIFQYYEEEERQRGNFPDRFSGHQFPNYSSELNVNALLLGDSALYLCASSLEEADTQYFGPGTRLTVL.

This chain joins TRBV5-8 and TRBJ1-2; D remains unclear. Trimming removed 5 bases at V and 8 bases at J, with 19 bases between. CDR1 is SGHTS and CDR2 is YDEGEE in the germline V gene. The CDR3 totals 14 residues. The CDR3 bases are TGTGCCAGCAGTCCCACCCCGAGAGGGAGCGGCTACACCTTC. Protein product: CASSPTPRGSGYTF.

The chain is built from TRBV18 and TRBJ1-1; 10 nucleotides agree with TRBD1. Germline values: CDR1 KGHSH, CDR2 LQKENI. The V and J ends lost 6 bases and 5 bases, in that order; junction bases with no gene match: 6. This CDR3 contains 14 residues. CDR3 coding DNA: TGTGCCAGCTCGACAGGGGGCGGAGGGACTGAAGCTTTCTTT. Amino acids: CASSTGGGGTEAFF.

This clone is a singleton in its sample. This chain links TRBV5-8 with TRBJ1-1; weak D call: TRBD1 (5 bases). This CDR3 spans 15 amino acids. Germline V CDR1 and CDR2: SGHTS, YDEGEE. The V and J ends lost 0 bases and 6 bases respectively, with 15 bases between them. The CDR3 DNA reads TGTGCCAGCAGCTTGGTATCCGGGGCGGGGGCTGAAGCTTTCTTT. Its translation: CASSLVSGAGAEAFF.

This clone was detected a few times. The CDR3, as DNA: TGTGCCAGCAGCTTAGTTGGGACCGGGACAGAAATCTCCTACGAGCAGTACTTC. It specifies CASSLVGTGTEISYEQYF. The chain combines TRBV11-2 with TRBJ2-7; 7 positions agree with TRBD1. The length of the CDR3 is 18 residues. Germline loops: CDR1 SGHAT, CDR2 FQNNGV. V gave up 1 base and J gave up 0 bases; unmatched junction bases: 12.

The rearrangement links TRBV5-1 to TRBJ2-2; the D gene is possibly TRBD2 (5 bases). The CDR3 loop spans 16 amino acids. V was trimmed by 2 bases and J by 6 bases, leaving 17 bases between them. The germline V gene encodes CDR1 SGHRS and CDR2 YFSETQ. In DNA, the CDR3 is TGCGCCAGCAGCTTTCCCAGCGGACTGAGGCCCGGGGAGCTGTTTTTT. Amino acid sequence: CASSFPSGLRPGELFF.

Notes on this clone: Its ends do not fully match the called genes, so a read error is possible. The same CDR3 arises from other DNA sequences in this sample as well. The V gene is TRBV6-6, the J gene TRBJ1-1; the D is unclear. Germline CDR1 MNHNY, CDR2 SVGAGI (reference sequence). There are 12 residues in the CDR3. CDR3 DNA: TGCGCCAGCAGCGTGGGGAGCACTGAAGCTTTCTTT. It yields the protein CASSVGSTEAFF.

The V gene is TRBV7-3, the J gene TRBJ1-2; 7 bases agree with TRBD1. Trimming removed 5 bases from V and 2 bases from J; junction bases left unmatched: 8. The V gene's germline CDR1 is SGHTA and CDR2 FQGTGA. CDR3 size: 15 residues. This CDR3 reads CASSAGGQSNYGYTF. The CDR3 region has the DNA TGTGCCAGCAGCGCGGGGGGACAGTCAAACTATGGCTACACCTTC.

The CDR3: CASRSRQGKQEQYF. CDR3 nucleotides: TGTGCCAGCAGAAGCAGACAGGGAAAGCAAGAGCAGTACTTC. The rearrangement joins TRBV6-5 to TRBJ2-7; TRBD1 matches at 7 bases. The CDR3 is 14 residues long. J gave up 7 bases and V 6 bases, and 12 bases lay outside the gene matches. Germline V gene data show CDR1 as MNHEY and CDR2 as SVGAGI.

There are many counts of this clone. This chain links TRBV11-2 with TRBJ2-5; 7 nucleotides line up with TRBD1. Trimming cost V 4 bases and J 12 bases; bases outside gene matches: 11. The CDR3 loop spans 13 amino acids. Germline loops: CDR1 SGHAT, CDR2 FQNNGV. CDR3 bases: TGTGCCAGCAGCTCCGGGACAGAGAACCGAGAGTACTTC. Translating it yields CASSSGTENREYF.

The V gene is TRBV18, the J gene TRBJ1-2, with D hard to call. The CDR3 runs 16 residues. Trimming left V 0 bases short and J 2 bases short, with 13 bases between. From germline, CDR1 is KGHSH and CDR2 LQKENI. The CDR3 protein is CASSPPAAEQNYGYTF. CDR3 in DNA: TGTGCCAGCTCACCACCGGCGGCAGAGCAGAACTATGGCTACACCTTC.